This TCR beta chain was sequenced during a study of T-cell reconstitution after alpha-beta-depleted transplantation in children (dated by TCRdb to 2015 to 2016). At the level of the whole study: T-cell immune reconstitution after TCRalphabeta/CD19-depleted allogeneic hematopoietic cell transplantation in children was quantitatively tracked in the study by means of TCR repertoire profiling.

V and J lose 6 bases and 6 bases, and a span of 18 bases separates them. Per the germline V gene, WSHSY is the CDR1 and SAAADI is the CDR2. The CDR3 covers 15 residues, taking in both the cysteine and the phenylalanine. Just CDR3 DNA is preserved here, 45 bases in frame from base 1. The receptor library was made with PCR. Data came from an Illumina HiSeq 2500. TCR libraries were prepared with molecular barcoding, using unique molecular identifiers to normalize TCRbeta repertoire quantification. TCRdb cleaned the public reads at Q25 with fastp, built clones with MiXCR and kept in-frame beta chains. Entries that share a CDR3 protein sequence are merged under the most common genes and DNA. The sample profile shows hundreds of thousands of distinct CDR3 sequences; approximately 15% of them were found once. Approximately 5% of the sample belongs to the ten largest clones. The paper as a whole reports these results and caveats: The frequencies of hyperexpanded clones fell over the following months, and after one year, T-cell counts and TCRbeta diversity were mostly attributed to newly produced T cells. About two months after transplant, the apparently early recovery of alphabetaT-cell counts reportedly depended on just several hundred clones that had expanded rapidly and came from non-depleted graft cells. In some patients, the high TCRbeta diversity seen at day 60 was put down to recipient T cells and intrathymic progenitors that had survived conditioning.

Interpreted using the paper, the treatment or condition label stands for: allogeneic hematopoietic cell transplantation with graft depleted of TCRalphabeta T cells and CD19 B cells. The transplant recipients were children given TCRalphabeta/CD19-depleted allogeneic hematopoietic cell grafts. This clonotype was observed at least ten times. Its recognized antigen is unknown. No much larger clonotype is one base removed from it; base qualities were not supplied. In this chain, TRBV10-2 is recombined with TRBJ2-1; no D segment can be confidently identified. The sample was PBMCs, mostly from graft donor cells, taken 360 days after TCRalphabeta/CD19-depleted stem cell transplant. The sequence was obtained from a male patient younger than 18 who had a stem cell transplant for acute lymphoblastic leukemia, so the T cells may come from the graft donor. The CDR3 region: CASRRDLVWTNEQFF. The nucleotides read TGCGCCAGCAGACGTGACCTCGTGTGGACCAATGAGCAGTTCTTC.